This T cell receptor (beta chain) was sequenced for a study of identical twins (dated by TCRdb to 2016 to 2017). Study-wide context: To test whether fetal clonotypes persist, this study deep-sequenced TCR alpha and beta repertoires from monozygotic twins, from unrelated adults of various ages, and from cord blood. Replicate twin experiments were performed at different times using different library preparation protocols to rule out contamination. Overall study results and their limits: Zero-insertion analyses could be partly confounded by invariant T cells such as MAIT and iNKT, although diverse VJ usage argued against such confounding for most clonotypes. Abundant cord blood beta clonotypes had fewer insertions, young adult naive repertoires showed a similar but weaker trend, and memory repertoires showed no such trend. Because the same donors could not be followed over many years, the conclusions depended on cross-sectional statistical analysis. Recombination models systematically underestimated out-of-frame TCR alpha sharing in monozygotic twins but agreed with sharing between unrelated individuals. The excess sharing between twins in beta out-of-frame sequences was weaker because fewer shared sequences reduced the signal-to-noise ratio. Compared with coincidental sharing between unrelated individuals, an excess of low generation-probability sequences was observed among out-of-frame TCR alpha sequences shared between twins.

The method behind the library was 5' RACE. These reads were obtained on an Illumina HiSeq 2000. Template switching added a universal primer binding site, and the final cDNA carried a unique molecular identifier that allowed TCR cDNA molecules to be counted accurately. Specific primers in the conserved constant-segment region were used to synthesize first-strand cDNA for the TCR alpha and beta chains. To control for contamination, each cDNA library was double barcoded with a SMART-Mk sample barcode plus Illumina barcodes. TruSeq adapter sequences, together with Illumina sample barcodes, were added in two successive PCR steps. The TCR alpha and beta cDNA libraries were sequenced on the Illumina HiSeq platform using custom primers. Under the source paper's analysis protocol: MiGEC processed the raw reads to extract unique molecular identifiers, while MiXCR was used to determine the CDR3 positions. Recombination models were inferred per individual with the repgenHMM and IGoR tools using an EM algorithm. Shared clonotypes were analyzed with the tcR package in R, and sharing was normalized by the product of cloneset sizes. To study raw recombination free of thymic and clonal selection effects, out-of-frame nonproductive sequences were analyzed. The public sequencing data were trimmed at Q25 with fastp and processed into clonotypes with MiXCR by TCRdb, which kept only in-frame beta chains. Each CDR3 protein appears once, grouped with its most common genes and DNA. The V and J calls shown here were made by TCRdb, not taken from the authors' results. A total of hundreds of thousands of distinct CDR3 sequences appear in this sample, about 20% of them only once. 4% to 4.5% of the sample belongs to the ten largest clones.

A word on this clonotype: This clone's antigen is unknown. It has no much larger one-base neighbor in the sample; base qualities were not kept.

Relative to germline, V is 7 bases shorter and J is 2 bases shorter, with 9 bases between their ends. The germline V gene encodes CDR1 ENHRY and CDR2 SYGVKD. The CDR3 runs 12 residues from the cysteine to the phenylalanine. The sequence is cut down to CDR3 DNA, 36 bases in frame from base 1. All donors were healthy Caucasians. The twin cohort comprised three pairs of female monozygotic twins, all aged roughly 18 to 30 years. Peripheral blood mononuclear cells were the source from which RNA for the TCR libraries was isolated. These sequences were also reported in another study, on T cells expressing NK-cell markers. The other study reports the following: In sorted CD3+CD56+NKG2C+, CD3+CD56+NKG2C- and CD3+CD56-NKG2C+ T-cell subsets from 8 or 9 donors, TCR beta-chain repertoires were profiled. Seven of the eight sequenced donors were HCMV-seropositive and one was HCMV-seronegative. To restrict sorting to alphabetaTCR-expressing T cells, an anti-gammadeltaTCR antibody was added in several experiments. In 5 to 7 donors, the dominant CD3+CD56+NKG2C+ clonotypes were found to rank among the top 10 CD8+ clonotypes and to make up 1.0-7.0% of CD8+ T cells. Those dominant clonotypes were again the most abundant among CD3+CD56-NKG2C+ cells in a few donors, at about 25-65%. Whether the expanded NKG2C-expressing T cell clones were specific for HCMV antigens remained unclear. The eight sequenced donors were randomly selected healthy volunteers, three men and five women. HCMV serostatus was determined by detecting HCMV-specific IgG in serum with a commercial ELISA kit. For 5 or 6 donors, unsorted PBMC were also used to sequence bulk peripheral blood T-cell repertoires. MIGEC was used to demultiplex reads and group reads by UMI, and MiTCR was used to assemble and quantify clonotypes. To exclude erroneous sequences, any TCR cDNA sequence not supported by at least two reads was discarded. The tcR package was used for downstream repertoire analysis, and clonotypes were matched across fractions by CDR3 nucleotide sequence plus V segment. Antigen specificity was annotated against VDJdb with VDJmatch, allowing one amino acid substitution in CDR3.

Sequencing was done on a sample of PBMCs. The receptor chain draws on TRBV10-3 and TRBJ2-7; the D gene remains uncertain. The sequence came from a woman younger than 30 in good health. The nucleotide sequence is TGTGCCATCAATACGGAGACCTACGAGCAGTACTTC. Its protein is CAINTETYEQYF.